The source of this TCR beta chain is a study of T cells after yellow fever vaccination. Study in general: Any fraction with a low cell number was prepared using SMART-Seq v4 Ultra Low Input. Study-wide results and caveats: A large majority of primary-vaccination clones showed up again after the booster (approximately 95% CD4, about 90% CD8). Weaker, the secondary response peaked sooner, at day 5 versus 15.

Production of TCR cDNA was by 5'RACE template switching, which also added a universal primer site and UMIs. TCRdb passed the 5' RACE reads through MiXCR, listing each CDR3 protein once. The table shows hundreds of thousands of distinct CDR3 sequences, with approximately 13% occurring only once. Regarding this clonotype: Its antigen is as yet unknown.

Trimming removed 1 base from V and 5 bases from J; junction bases left unmatched: 7. This CDR3 contains 16 residues. CDR1 is MGHRA, CDR2 YSYEKL, per germline. The chain couples TRBV4-1 to TRBJ2-1; TRBD2 agrees at 8 bases. The sequencing here drew on PBMCs, taken on the day of the yellow fever booster vaccination. The clonotype was recovered from a young man who received the YFV17D yellow fever vaccine. The CDR3 spells CASSQGPREVHNEQFF. CDR3 nucleotide sequence: TGCGCCAGCAGCCAAGGTCCGCGGGAGGTTCACAATGAGCAGTTCTTC.